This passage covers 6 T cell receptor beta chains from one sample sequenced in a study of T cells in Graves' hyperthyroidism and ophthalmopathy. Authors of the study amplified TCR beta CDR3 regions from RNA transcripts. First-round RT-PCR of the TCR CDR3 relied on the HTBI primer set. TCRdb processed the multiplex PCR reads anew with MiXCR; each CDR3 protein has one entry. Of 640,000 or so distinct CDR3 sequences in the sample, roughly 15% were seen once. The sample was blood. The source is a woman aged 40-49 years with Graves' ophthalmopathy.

The CDR3 DNA follows: TGTGCCAGCAGCCAAGACGCTGGAAGTCAGCCCCAGCATTTT. As protein: CASSQDAGSQPQHF. The rearrangement uses TRBV7-6 and TRBJ1-5; no clear D gene. Trimming removed 5 bases from V and 6 bases from J, with 14 bases in between. CDR1 is SGHVS, CDR2 FNYEAQ, per germline. The CDR3 has 14 residues.

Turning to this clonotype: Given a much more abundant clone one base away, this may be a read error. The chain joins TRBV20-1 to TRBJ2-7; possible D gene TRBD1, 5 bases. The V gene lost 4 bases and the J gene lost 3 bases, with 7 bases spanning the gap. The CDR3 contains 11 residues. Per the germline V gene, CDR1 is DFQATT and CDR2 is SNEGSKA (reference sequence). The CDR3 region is CSAIDSYEQYF. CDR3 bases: TGCAGTGCTATAGACAGCTACGAGCAGTACTTC.

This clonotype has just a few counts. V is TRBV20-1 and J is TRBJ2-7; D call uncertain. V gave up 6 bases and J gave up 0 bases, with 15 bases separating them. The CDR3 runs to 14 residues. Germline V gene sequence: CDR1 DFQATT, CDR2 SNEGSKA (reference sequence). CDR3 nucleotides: TGCAGTGCCACCGGGCGGTCCTCCTCCTACGAGCAGTACTTC. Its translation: CSATGRSSSYEQYF.

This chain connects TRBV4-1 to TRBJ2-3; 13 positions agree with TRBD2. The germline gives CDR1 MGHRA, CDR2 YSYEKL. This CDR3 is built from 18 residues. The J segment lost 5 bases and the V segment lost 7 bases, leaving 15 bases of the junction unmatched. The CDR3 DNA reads TGCGCCAGCAACGGACAGAACCCGGGACTAGCGGGGCAAGATACGCAGTATTTT. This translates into CASNGQNPGLAGQDTQYF.

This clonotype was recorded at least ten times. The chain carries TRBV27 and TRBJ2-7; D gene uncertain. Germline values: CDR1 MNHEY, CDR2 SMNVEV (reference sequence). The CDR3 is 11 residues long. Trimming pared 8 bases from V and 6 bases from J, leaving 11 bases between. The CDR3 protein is CASYSAGEQYF. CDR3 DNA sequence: TGTGCCAGCTATTCGGCAGGCGAGCAGTACTTC.

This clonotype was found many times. The CDR3 is CATRVSGSYTYEQYF. CDR3 in DNA: TGTGCCACCAGGGTTAGCGGGAGCTATACCTACGAGCAGTACTTC. The chain is built from TRBV15 and TRBJ2-7; 9 positions match TRBD2. The CDR3 is 15 residues long. Germline trimming cut 6 bases from V and 2 bases from J; bases unmatched to any gene: 8. Germline assignment: CDR1 LNHNV and CDR2 YYDKDF (reference sequence).